Listed below are T cell receptor beta chains from one sample, sequenced in a study of cytomegalovirus exposure and HLA in healthy donors. The repertoire was sequenced with immunoSEQ multiplex PCR; TCRdb's copy has only in-frame clones and lacks some. The sample records approximately 160,000 clones, 77% being singletons. The sample taken for sequencing was PBMCs. All receptors derive from a woman aged 40 to 55 in good health and CMV-seropositive. The CDR3 runs from the conserved cysteine through the conserved F or W. D genes are given only for firm matches. Not every row has a clone size; where given, it reads once, few, many or a size class.

length: 12
D: .
J: TRBJ1-1
V: TRBV7-2
size: .
DNA: TGTGCCAGCAGCTTCTCCGACACTGAAGCTTTCTTT
CDR3: CASSFSDTEAFF

length: 16
D: TRBD1
J: TRBJ1-2
V: TRBV4-3
size: few
DNA: TGCGCCAGCAGCCAGATAGACACAGGGGTGGTCTATGGCTACACCTTC
CDR3: CASSQIDTGVVYGYTF

length: 11
D: .
J: TRBJ1-1
V: TRBV2
size: .
DNA: TGTGCCAGCACCCAGGACACTGAAGCTTTCTTT
CDR3: CASTQDTEAFF

length: 15
D: .
J: TRBJ2-3
V: TRBV11-2
size: .
DNA: TGTGCCAGCAGCTTTGTCGCTAGCGGCACAGATACGCAGTATTTT
CDR3: CASSFVASGTDTQYF

length: 13
D: .
J: TRBJ1-1
V: TRBV30
size: .
DNA: TGTGCCTGGAGTGTACAAACGGGCACTGAAGCTTTCTTT
CDR3: CAWSVQTGTEAFF

length: 21
D: TRBD2
J: TRBJ2-3
V: TRBV2
size: .
DNA: TGTGCCAGCAGACCCGGGACTAGCGGGATCCCCCGGGGGTTAAGCACAGATACGCAGTATTTT
CDR3: CASRPGTSGIPRGLSTDTQYF

length: 15
D: TRBD2
J: TRBJ2-3
V: TRBV5-1
size: .
DNA: TGCGCCAGCAGCTTTAGCGGGGGGTCGGGAGATACGCAGTATTTT
CDR3: CASSFSGGSGDTQYF

length: 16
D: TRBD2
J: TRBJ2-3
V: TRBV10-3
size: .
DNA: TGTGCCATCAGGCCCCGGACTAGCGCTAGCACAGATACGCAGTATTTT
CDR3: CAIRPRTSASTDTQYF

length: 16
D: .
J: TRBJ2-3
V: TRBV5-6
size: once
DNA: TGTGCCAGCAGTGCCGCGCGGGGAAGGGGCACAGATACGCAGTATTTT
CDR3: CASSAARGRGTDTQYF

length: 15
D: TRBD1
J: TRBJ1-5
V: TRBV4-1
size: .
DNA: TGCGCCAGCAGCCAATCGACAGGGGCCCATCAGCCCCAGCATTTT
CDR3: CASSQSTGAHQPQHF

length: 12
D: .
J: TRBJ1-5
V: TRBV25-1
size: .
DNA: TGTGCCAGCAGTGAATTCAGTCAGCCCCAGCATTTT
CDR3: CASSEFSQPQHF

length: 14
D: TRBD1
J: TRBJ2-7
V: TRBV7-9
size: few
DNA: TGTGCCAGCAGCTTAACAGGGGAAGTGGGCGAGCAGTACTTC
CDR3: CASSLTGEVGEQYF

length: 13
D: .
J: TRBJ2-7
V: TRBV6-1
size: .
DNA: TGTGCCAGCCGGACCGGGGGGCCCTACGAGCAGTACTTC
CDR3: CASRTGGPYEQYF

length: 15
D: TRBD1
J: TRBJ2-7
V: TRBV4-3
size: .
DNA: TGCGCCAGCAGCCGACTACAGGGGGCGGATTACGAGCAGTACTTC
CDR3: CASSRLQGADYEQYF

length: 14
D: TRBD1
J: TRBJ2-5
V: TRBV7-6
size: .
DNA: TGTGCCAGCAGCTTAGGGACAGGGGGGGGGACCCAGTACTTC
CDR3: CASSLGTGGGTQYF

length: 16
D: .
J: TRBJ2-1
V: TRBV7-2
size: .
DNA: TGTGCCAGCAGCCGCGGCTTAGCAGGAGGGGGCCTTGAGCAGTTCTTC
CDR3: CASSRGLAGGGLEQFF

length: 16
D: TRBD2
J: TRBJ2-3
V: TRBV7-2
size: .
DNA: TGTGCCAGCAGCCCCGTGGTAGCGGGCAGCACAGATACGCAGTATTTT
CDR3: CASSPVVAGSTDTQYF

length: 14
D: TRBD1
J: TRBJ1-5
V: TRBV7-8
size: few
DNA: TGTGCCAGCAGCTTAAGGACAGGGTATCAGCCCCAGCATTTT
CDR3: CASSLRTGYQPQHF

length: 14
D: .
J: TRBJ2-2
V: TRBV7-9
size: .
DNA: TGTGCCAGCAGTTCACAGGGTTACACCGGGGAGCTGTTTTTT
CDR3: CASSSQGYTGELFF

length: 14
D: .
J: TRBJ1-5
V: TRBV19
size: .
DNA: TGTGCCAGTAGTATTGCGGATAGCAATCAGCCCCAGCATTTT
CDR3: CASSIADSNQPQHF

length: 15
D: TRBD2
J: TRBJ2-7
V: TRBV4-3
size: .
DNA: TGCGCCAGCAGCCAAGGCGGGTCGGGGGGCTACGAGCAGTACTTC
CDR3: CASSQGGSGGYEQYF

length: 17
D: TRBD1
J: TRBJ1-1
V: TRBV7-9
size: .
DNA: TGTTCCAGCAGCTTTGGACAGGGTGGGGGGAGTAACACTGAAGCTTTCTTT
CDR3: CSSSFGQGGGSNTEAFF

length: 12
D: .
J: TRBJ2-1
V: TRBV6-5
size: .
DNA: TGTGCCAGCAGTTTAATGGGAGGTGAGCAGTTCTTC
CDR3: CASSLMGGEQFF

length: 13
D: .
J: TRBJ2-5
V: TRBV5-6
size: .
DNA: TGTGCCAGCAGCTTGGGGACAGGGTCTGGGAGGGACTTC
CDR3: CASSLGTGSGRDF

length: 14
D: TRBD1
J: TRBJ2-7
V: TRBV7-2
size: .
DNA: TGTGCCAGCAGCTTAGCTGCAGGGGGCTACGAGCAGTACTTC
CDR3: CASSLAAGGYEQYF

length: 15
D: TRBD2
J: TRBJ2-7
V: TRBV10-2
size: .
DNA: TGCGCCAGCAGTGACACAGCGGGAGGTAAGGAAGAGCAGTACTTC
CDR3: CASSDTAGGKEEQYF

length: 16
D: TRBD2
J: TRBJ2-5
V: TRBV6-5
size: .
DNA: TGTGCCAGCAGTTACAGCTGGAGCGGGAACCAAGAGACCCAGTACTTC
CDR3: CASSYSWSGNQETQYF

length: 14
D: TRBD2
J: TRBJ2-1
V: TRBV18
size: .
DNA: TGTGCCAGCTCATTCACTAGCGGGAACAATGAGCAGTTCTTC
CDR3: CASSFTSGNNEQFF

length: 13
D: .
J: TRBJ1-2
V: TRBV2
size: few
DNA: TGTGCCAGCAGTGGGTCACATAACTATGGCTACACCTTC
CDR3: CASSGSHNYGYTF

length: 13
D: TRBD1
J: TRBJ1-2
V: TRBV28
size: once
DNA: TGTGCCAGCAGTGCAAACAGGGGCTATGGCTACACCTTC
CDR3: CASSANRGYGYTF

length: 14
D: TRBD1
J: TRBJ2-7
V: TRBV18
size: .
DNA: TGTGCCAGCTCACTCGGACAGGTCGCCTACGAGCAGTACTTC
CDR3: CASSLGQVAYEQYF

length: 16
D: TRBD1
J: TRBJ1-5
V: TRBV28
size: .
DNA: TGTGCCAGCAGGCCTACGGACAGGGTATTCAATCAGCCCCAGCATTTT
CDR3: CASRPTDRVFNQPQHF

length: 14
D: .
J: TRBJ1-4
V: TRBV7-9
size: .
DNA: TGTGCCAGCAGCTTGCACAGCCCCAATGAAAAACTGTTTTTT
CDR3: CASSLHSPNEKLFF

length: 14
D: .
J: TRBJ1-4
V: TRBV19
size: .
DNA: TGTGCCAGTAGTATTCAGGGGTCGAGTGAAAAACTGTTTTTT
CDR3: CASSIQGSSEKLFF

length: 15
D: TRBD2
J: TRBJ2-1
V: TRBV7-9
size: .
DNA: TGTGCCAGCAGACGTCCCGGGACTAGCCTCAATGAGCAGTTCTTC
CDR3: CASRRPGTSLNEQFF

length: 15
D: TRBD1
J: TRBJ1-5
V: TRBV6-1
size: .
DNA: TGTGCCAGCAGTTTGGACAGGGGGTTGGGCCAGCCCCAGCATTTT
CDR3: CASSLDRGLGQPQHF

length: 20
D: TRBD2
J: TRBJ2-2
V: TRBV4-3
size: .
DNA: TGCGCCAGCAGCCCCCCTCCTCGTAGGCTAGCGGGGGGCAACACCGGGGAGCTGTTTTTT
CDR3: CASSPPPRRLAGGNTGELFF

length: 15
D: TRBD1
J: TRBJ2-3
V: TRBV7-2
size: .
DNA: TGTGCCAGCAGCGTGTCCGGACAGGGGCCAAATACGCAGTATTTT
CDR3: CASSVSGQGPNTQYF

length: 14
D: TRBD1
J: TRBJ1-5
V: TRBV9
size: .
DNA: TGTGCCAGCAACGATGGACAGGTCTATCAGCCCCAGCATTTT
CDR3: CASNDGQVYQPQHF

length: 15
D: TRBD1
J: TRBJ2-3
V: TRBV30
size: .
DNA: TGTGCCTGGAGTGGATTGGACAGGGTTGCAGATACGCAGTATTTT
CDR3: CAWSGLDRVADTQYF

length: 14
D: TRBD1
J: TRBJ1-6
V: TRBV28
size: .
DNA: TGTGCCAGCAGTCTAGGACAGGGCCGATCACCCCTCCACTTT
CDR3: CASSLGQGRSPLHF

length: 15
D: TRBD2
J: TRBJ2-2
V: TRBV10-3
size: .
DNA: TGTGCCATCAGTGCGGGGACTAGCGCCGCCGGGGAGCTGTTTTTT
CDR3: CAISAGTSAAGELFF

length: 14
D: .
J: TRBJ2-3
V: TRBV30
size: .
DNA: TGTGCCTGGAGTGCGGCGCGGCCCCTAGATACGCAGTATTTT
CDR3: CAWSAARPLDTQYF

length: 12
D: .
J: TRBJ2-3
V: TRBV30
size: once
DNA: TGTGCCTGGAGGGGTAGCGCAGATACGCAGTATTTT
CDR3: CAWRGSADTQYF

length: 13
D: TRBD1
J: TRBJ2-5
V: TRBV2
size: .
DNA: TGTGCCAGCAGTGGACAGGGTGAAGAGACCCAGTACTTC
CDR3: CASSGQGEETQYF

length: 15
D: .
J: TRBJ1-5
V: TRBV19
size: .
DNA: TGTGCCAGTAATACAGTTGTCTATAGCAATCAGCCCCAGCATTTT
CDR3: CASNTVVYSNQPQHF

length: 14
D: TRBD1
J: TRBJ1-2
V: TRBV6-5
size: .
DNA: TGTGCCAGCAGTTCGACAGGGAGCGGCTATGGCTACACCTTC
CDR3: CASSSTGSGYGYTF

length: 15
D: TRBD1
J: TRBJ2-7
V: TRBV30
size: .
DNA: TGTGCCTGGAGTGTACCCGCAGGGGGCCGCTGGGAGCAGTACTTC
CDR3: CAWSVPAGGRWEQYF